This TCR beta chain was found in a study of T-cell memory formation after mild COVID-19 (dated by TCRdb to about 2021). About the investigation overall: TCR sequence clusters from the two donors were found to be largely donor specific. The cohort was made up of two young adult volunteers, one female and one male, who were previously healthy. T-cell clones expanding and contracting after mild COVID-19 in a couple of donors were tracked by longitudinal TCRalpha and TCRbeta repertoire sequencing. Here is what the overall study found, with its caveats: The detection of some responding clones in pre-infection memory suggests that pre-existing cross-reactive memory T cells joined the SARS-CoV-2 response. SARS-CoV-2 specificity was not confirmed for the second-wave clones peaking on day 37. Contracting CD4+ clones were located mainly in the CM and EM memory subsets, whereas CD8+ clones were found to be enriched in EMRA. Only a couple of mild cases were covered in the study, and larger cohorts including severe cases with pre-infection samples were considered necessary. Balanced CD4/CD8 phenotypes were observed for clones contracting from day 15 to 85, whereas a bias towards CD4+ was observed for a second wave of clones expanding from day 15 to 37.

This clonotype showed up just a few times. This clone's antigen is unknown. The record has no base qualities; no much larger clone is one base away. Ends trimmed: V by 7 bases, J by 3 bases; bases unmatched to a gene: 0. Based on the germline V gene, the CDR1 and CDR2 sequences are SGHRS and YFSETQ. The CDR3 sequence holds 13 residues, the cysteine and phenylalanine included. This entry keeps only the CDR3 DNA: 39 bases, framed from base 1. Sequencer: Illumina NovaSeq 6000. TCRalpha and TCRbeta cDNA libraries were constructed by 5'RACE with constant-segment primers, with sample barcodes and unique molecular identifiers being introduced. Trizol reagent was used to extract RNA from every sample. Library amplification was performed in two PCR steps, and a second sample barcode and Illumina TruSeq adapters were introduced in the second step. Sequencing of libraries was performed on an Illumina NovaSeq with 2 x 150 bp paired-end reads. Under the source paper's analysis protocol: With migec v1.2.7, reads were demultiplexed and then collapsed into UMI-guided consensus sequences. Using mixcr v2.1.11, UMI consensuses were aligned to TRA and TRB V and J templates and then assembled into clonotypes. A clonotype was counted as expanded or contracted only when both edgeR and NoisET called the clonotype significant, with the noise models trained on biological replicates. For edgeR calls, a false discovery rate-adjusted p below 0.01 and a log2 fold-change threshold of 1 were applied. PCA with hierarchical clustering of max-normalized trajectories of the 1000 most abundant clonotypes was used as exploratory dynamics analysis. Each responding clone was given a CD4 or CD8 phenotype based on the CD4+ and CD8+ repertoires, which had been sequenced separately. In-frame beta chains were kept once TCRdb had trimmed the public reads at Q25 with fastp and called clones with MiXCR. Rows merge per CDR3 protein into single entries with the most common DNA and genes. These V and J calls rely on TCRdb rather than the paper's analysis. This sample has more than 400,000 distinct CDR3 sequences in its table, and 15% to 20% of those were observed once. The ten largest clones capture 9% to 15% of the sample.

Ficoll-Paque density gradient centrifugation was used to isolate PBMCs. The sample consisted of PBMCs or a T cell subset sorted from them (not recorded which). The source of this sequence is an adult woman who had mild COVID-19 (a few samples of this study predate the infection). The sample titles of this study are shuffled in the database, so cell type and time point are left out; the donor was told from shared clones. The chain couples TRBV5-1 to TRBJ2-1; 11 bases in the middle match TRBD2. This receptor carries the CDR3 CASGTSGYNEQFF. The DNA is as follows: TGCGCCAGCGGGACTAGCGGCTACAATGAGCAGTTCTTC.